Following are 5 T cell receptor beta chains from one sample sequenced in a study of control samples from healthy donors and cancer patients. The table came from immunoSEQ multiplex PCR; TCRdb's copy has only in-frame clones and leaves some out. The sample holds 68,000 or so clones, 83% seen once. The sequenced sample consisted of blood. The receptors stem from a man aged 55 to 70 in good health.

Only one count was recorded for this clone. This rearrangement joins TRBV6-5 to TRBJ2-7; D ambiguous. Germline-derived CDR1 and CDR2 are MNHEY and SVGAGI. V was trimmed by 4 bases and J by 5 bases, leaving 9 bases between them. The CDR3 spans 12 residues. The CDR3 reads CASSSPSDEQYF. In DNA form, the CDR3 reads TGTGCCAGCAGTTCCCCCTCTGACGAGCAGTACTTC.

J is TRBJ2-1 and V is TRBV5-1, with 10 positions matching TRBD2. With V trimmed by 0 bases and J by 5 bases, 2 bases remained unmatched. The CDR3 has 15 amino acids. Germline-derived CDR1 and CDR2 are SGHRS and YFSETQ. The CDR3 reads CASSLALAGDNEQFF. The CDR3 nucleotides read TGCGCCAGCAGCTTGGCTCTAGCGGGAGACAATGAGCAGTTCTTC.

The rearrangement joins TRBV4-2 to TRBJ2-7; TRBD1 agrees at 9 bases. The trim removed 4 bases at V and 3 bases at J, leaving 10 bases unmatched. The CDR3 has 16 residues. Germline V gene sequence: CDR1 LGHNA, CDR2 YNFKEQ. CDR3: CASSLGTGSVGYEQYF. In DNA, the CDR3 is TGTGCCAGCAGCCTCGGGACAGGGTCCGTTGGCTACGAGCAGTACTTC.

The rearrangement uses TRBV30 and TRBJ1-4, with D unresolved. Trimming cost V 6 bases and J 6 bases, with 5 bases left between them. Germline CDR1 and CDR2: GTSNPN and SVGIG (reference sequence). The CDR3 is 10 amino acids. In DNA form, the CDR3 reads TGTGCCTGCCGCTATGAAAAACTGTTTTTT. This codes for CACRYEKLFF.

Written as DNA, the CDR3 is TGTGCCATCAGTGAACCAGACAGTTCCTATGGCTACACCTTC. Translated: CAISEPDSSYGYTF. The chain uses TRBV10-3 and TRBJ1-2; D is possibly TRBD1 (5 bases). V lost 3 bases, J lost 4 bases, and 12 bases lay in between. CDR1 and CDR2 (germline): ENHRY, SYGVKD. The CDR3 runs 14 residues.